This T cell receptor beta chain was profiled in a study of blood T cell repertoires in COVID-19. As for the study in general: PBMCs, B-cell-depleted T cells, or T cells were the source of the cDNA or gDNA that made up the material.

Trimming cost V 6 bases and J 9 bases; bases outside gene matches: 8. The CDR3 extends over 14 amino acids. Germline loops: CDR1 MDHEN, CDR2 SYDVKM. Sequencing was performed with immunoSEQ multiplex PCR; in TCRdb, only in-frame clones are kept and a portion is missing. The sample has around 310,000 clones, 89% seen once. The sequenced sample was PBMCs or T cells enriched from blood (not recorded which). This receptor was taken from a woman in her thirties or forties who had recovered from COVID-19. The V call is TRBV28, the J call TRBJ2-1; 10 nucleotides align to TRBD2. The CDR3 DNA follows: TGTGCCAGCAGAGCCTCTTTAGCGGGGGGTGAGCAGTTCTTC. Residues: CASRASLAGGEQFF.